The next 4 T cell receptor beta chains were all read from a single sample in a study of blood T cell repertoires in COVID-19. Only in-frame clones appear in the TCRdb table, and some are missing; sequencing was by immunoSEQ multiplex PCR. The table records a few hundred thousand clones, about 85% of them present only once. The sample was PBMCs or T cells enriched from blood (not recorded which). The origin of the receptors is a woman between 50 and 59 years old who had been exposed to COVID-19.

V and J are TRBV19 and TRBJ1-5; TRBD1 aligns across 7 bases. This CDR3 spans 17 amino acids. With V trimmed by 4 bases and J by 3 bases, 12 bases remained unmatched. Looked up from germline, CDR1 is LNHDA and CDR2 is SQIVND (reference sequence). The DNA for the CDR3 is TGTGCCAGTAGTACCCCACAGACAGGGACAATCAATCAGCCCCAGCATTTT. Translation: CASSTPQTGTINQPQHF.

The chain links TRBV2 to TRBJ2-2; D is unresolved. Trimming took off 3 bases at V and 4 bases at J, with 15 bases between the two ends. The CDR3 is 16 residues long. The V gene's germline CDR1 is SNHLY and CDR2 FYNNEI. In nucleotides, the CDR3 is TGTGCCAGCAGTGACCCAGCAGGCACCTTCACCGGGGAGCTGTTTTTT. It codes for CASSDPAGTFTGELFF.

V usage is TRBV9 and J usage is TRBJ2-1, with TRBD2 matching over 15 bases. Per germline, CDR1 SGDLS and CDR2 YYNGEE. The length of the CDR3 is 17 residues. V gave up 4 bases and J gave up 5 bases; unmatched junction bases: 7. The CDR3 here is CASSPGTSGGRDNEQFF. The CDR3 nucleotides read TGTGCCAGCAGCCCCGGGACTAGCGGGGGGCGAGACAATGAGCAGTTCTTC.

V and J are TRBV9 and TRBJ1-1; 7 nucleotides align to TRBD1. The CDR3 sequence is 17 residues long. CDR1 is SGDLS and CDR2 is YYNGEE in the germline V gene. Trimming removed 4 bases from V and 2 bases from J; junction bases left unmatched: 14. CDR3 sequence (DNA): TGTGCCAGCAGCCAAGGGGGGAGACAGGGCCCCAACACTGAAGCTTTCTTT. It encodes CASSQGGRQGPNTEAFF.